These T cell receptor beta chains were read from a single sample in a study of Graves' ophthalmopathy and Graves' hyperthyroidism. MiXCR, run by TCRdb on the multiplex PCR reads, gives a single entry per CDR3 protein. The table records roughly 600,000 distinct CDR3 sequences, under 45% of them present only once. Sequencing was done on a sample of peripheral blood or thyroid tissue (not recorded which). The receptor set was obtained from an adult man with Graves' hyperthyroidism. CDR3s include the opening cysteine and the closing phenylalanine or tryptophan. A D gene is named only where the DNA matches it firmly. Clone size is not always given. Where it is, it says once, few, many or a class for expanded clones.

cdr3_length	v_call	j_call	clone_size	d_call	cdr3_aa	cdr3_nt
16	TRBV5-8	TRBJ1-6	many	.	CASSLVGGAINSPLHF	TGTGCCAGCAGCTTGGTTGGGGGGGCAATCAATTCACCCCTCCACTTT
13	TRBV20-1	TRBJ2-7	.	.	CSARDPRVGEQYF	TGCAGTGCTAGAGACCCGAGGGTGGGCGAGCAGTACTTC
13	TRBV2	TRBJ1-1	many	.	CASSPDMRAEAFF	TGTGCCAGCAGTCCCGATATGCGCGCTGAAGCTTTCTTT
13	TRBV7-6	TRBJ1-1	.	.	CASSLVTGTEAFF	TGTGCCAGCAGCTTAGTAACGGGGACTGAAGCTTTCTTT
16	TRBV5-1	TRBJ2-7	.	TRBD1	CASSLDTGQTSYEQYF	TGCGCCAGCAGCCTAGATACGGGACAGACCTCCTACGAGCAGTACTTC
14	TRBV5-1	TRBJ1-2	.	TRBD1	CASSASWTGGGYTF	TGCGCCAGCAGCGCATCCTGGACAGGAGGAGGCTACACCTTC
16	TRBV7-8	TRBJ1-1	many	.	CASSSPSGIRLSEAFF	TGTGCCAGCAGCTCGCCCTCAGGGATTAGGCTTTCTGAAGCTTTCTTT
12	TRBV10-3	TRBJ1-5	many	.	CAISNEDQPQHF	TGTGCCATCAGCAACGAGGATCAGCCCCAGCATTTT
11	TRBV29-1	TRBJ2-7	many	.	CSVDVRGEQYF	TGCAGCGTTGATGTGCGAGGCGAGCAGTACTTC
11	TRBV2	TRBJ2-5	many	.	CASTDAETQYF	TGTGCCAGTACGGACGCCGAGACCCAGTACTTC
15	TRBV20-1	TRBJ2-7	few	TRBD2	CSASNKLAGTGEQYF	TGCAGTGCTAGCAACAAACTAGCGGGAACGGGCGAGCAGTACTTC
11	TRBV7-2	TRBJ2-3	many	.	CASSSTDTQYF	TGTGCCAGCAGCAGCACAGATACGCAGTATTTT
15	TRBV7-8	TRBJ1-2	.	.	CASSFPSGVINGYTF	TGTGCCAGCAGCTTCCCCTCCGGGGTGATTAATGGCTACACCTTC
14	TRBV20-1	TRBJ2-4	once	.	CSARDTASWDIQYF	TGCAGTGCTAGAGATACGGCTAGCTGGGACATTCAGTACTTC
11	TRBV29-1	TRBJ1-2	.	.	CSLGASHGYTF	TGCAGCTTGGGGGCATCCCATGGCTACACCTTC
17	TRBV5-1	TRBJ2-7	.	.	CAGSLSSGAANQYEQYF	TGCGCCGGCAGCTTGAGTTCCGGGGCAGCGAACCAATACGAGCAGTACTTC
13	TRBV6-6	TRBJ1-2	many	.	CASTPGGHGGYTF	TGTGCCAGCACCCCGGGGGGGCATGGTGGCTACACCTTC
15	TRBV20-1	TRBJ2-7	many	.	CSAINLGGVSYEQYF	TGCAGTGCTATAAACCTCGGGGGCGTCTCCTACGAGCAGTACTTC
12	TRBV13	TRBJ2-5	many	.	CASSFSLESQYF	TGTGCCAGCAGCTTCAGTCTGGAGAGCCAGTACTTC
14	TRBV12-3/TRBV12-4	TRBJ1-5	.	.	CASSELGGSQPQHF	TGTGCCAGCAGTGAATTAGGGGGGAGTCAGCCCCAGCATTTT
12	TRBV6-4	TRBJ1-2	many	.	CASSDANYGYTF	TGTGCCAGCAGTGACGCTAACTATGGCTACACCTTC